Below are 16 T cell receptor beta chains sequenced from a single sample in a study of T cell repertoires in cytomegalovirus infection. Antigens of these TCRs are unknown. TCRdb redid the calling of the reads with MiXCR, one entry per CDR3 protein. The sample lists about 60,000 distinct CDR3 sequences, about 33% seen once, with 70% in the top ten. The sample comprised PBMCs, sequenced either directly or after in vitro stimulation (not recorded which). The receptor set was obtained from a human donor in good health (CMV status not recorded). Some clones in this sample may be carry-over from other donors' samples.

This clonotype was counted at least ten times. J is TRBJ1-1 and V is TRBV7-2, with D tentatively TRBD1 (6 bases). V was clipped by 4 bases and J by 4 bases, with 19 bases between them. Germline CDR1 and CDR2: SGHTA and FQGNSA. This CDR3 spans 16 amino acids. In DNA form, the CDR3 reads TGTGCCAGCAGCTCCCGGGGGCGGATCCGCGGCACTGAAGCTTTCTTT. Protein sequence: CASSSRGRIRGTEAFF.

This clonotype occurred many times. The chain recombines TRBV7-2 with TRBJ2-1, with D perhaps TRBD1 (8 bases). CDR3 length: 15 residues. From germline, CDR1 is SGHTA and CDR2 FQGNSA. The ends were cut back, 7 bases at V and 9 bases at J, with 22 bases in the middle. CDR3 DNA sequence: TGTGCCAGCAACAGGGGGGGCCTTCAGCAGGGTGAGCAGTTCTTC. Its protein product is CASNRGGLQQGEQFF.

The sample holds a few counts of this clonotype. The chain links TRBV10-3 to TRBJ1-4; D unclear. The germline CDR1 and CDR2 sequences are ENHRY and SYGVKD. The V end lost 0 bases, the J end lost 3 bases, and 14 bases lay between the germline ends. This CDR3 region has 17 residues. CDR3 sequence (DNA): TGTGCCATCAGTGAGTCGCGAGGTTCGGGCGCTAATGAAAAACTGTTTTTT. Its protein is CAISESRGSGANEKLFF.

This clonotype turned up a few times. The J gene is TRBJ2-7, the V gene TRBV6-5, with 10 bases aligning to TRBD1. The ends lost 4 bases at V and 4 bases at J; junction bases unmatched: 7. The germline V gene encodes CDR1 MNHEY and CDR2 SVGAGI. CDR3 length: 15 amino acids. The CDR3 nucleotides are TGTGCCAGCAGTTCCAGGGGGACAGGGGTGTACGAGCAGTACTTC. Protein product: CASSSRGTGVYEQYF.

The V gene is TRBV29-1, the J gene TRBJ2-1; D remains unclear. V was clipped by 4 bases and J by 8 bases, with 3 bases between them. The CDR3 is 9 amino acids. In germline, CDR1 is SQVTM, CDR2 ANQGSEA. CDR3 sequence: CSVGDEQFF. The CDR3 DNA is TGCAGCGTTGGGGATGAGCAGTTCTTC.

This sequence joins TRBV6-5 and TRBJ2-1; TRBD1 matches at 7 bases. This CDR3 is 12 amino acids long. Trimming cost V 7 bases and J 10 bases; bases outside gene matches: 7. Germline values: CDR1 MNHEY, CDR2 SVGAGI. CDR3 coding DNA: TGTGCCAGCAACTTACAGGGGTACGAGCAGTTCTTC. Its translation: CASNLQGYEQFF.

The genes are TRBV7-9 and TRBJ1-4; maybe TRBD1 (6 bases). Germline V gene data show CDR1 as SEHNR and CDR2 as FQNEAQ (reference sequence). Deletions cut 5 bases from V and 6 bases from J, with 16 bases between. This CDR3 is built from 15 residues. CDR3 DNA sequence: TGTGCCAGCAGCACAAACAGGGATTCGGATGAAAAACTGTTTTTT. As protein: CASSTNRDSDEKLFF.

About this clonotype: The junction departs from the called germline gene at one end, perhaps through a read error. This chain joins TRBV5-3 and TRBJ1-2; D uncertain. TRBV5-3 is noted as an ORF with a role that remains uncertain. This CDR3 region has 14 residues. The CDR3 nucleotides read TGTGCCAGCAGCTTTCAAGCCTGGGACTATGGCTACACCTTC. This translates into CASSFQAWDYGYTF.

The chain recombines TRBV19 with TRBJ2-1; TRBD1 might be the D (6 bases). With 6 bases removed from V and 1 base from J, the gap between germline ends came to 7 bases. Germline V gene data show CDR1 as LNHDA and CDR2 as SQIVND (reference sequence). The length of the CDR3 is 13 residues. DNA for the CDR3: TGTGCCAGTAGGAGGGGGTCCTACAATGAGCAGTTCTTC. Its translation: CASRRGSYNEQFF. Complete variable domain (other parts from reference TRBV19 and TRBJ2-1): DGGITQSPKYLFRKEGQNVTLSCEQNLNHDAMYWYRQDPGQGLRLIYYSQIVNDFQKGDIAEGYSVSREKKESFPLTVTSAQKNPTAFYLCASRRGSYNEQFFGPGTRLTVL.

The sample holds a few counts of this clonotype. This chain joins TRBV6-5 and TRBJ1-5; D remains unclear. The CDR3 sequence is 14 residues long. Deletions cut 5 bases from V and 0 bases from J, with 8 bases between. The germline V gene encodes CDR1 MNHEY and CDR2 SVGAGI. CDR3: CASSRTASNQPQHF. The CDR3 DNA is TGTGCCAGCAGTAGGACGGCTAGCAATCAGCCCCAGCATTTT.

This chain's CDR3 is CASTNPQSSGGAYEQYF. The CDR3 region has the DNA TGTGCCAGCACCAACCCGCAGTCTAGCGGGGGGGCTTACGAGCAGTACTTC. The chain couples TRBV6-6 to TRBJ2-7; 12 bases align to TRBD2. This CDR3 region has 17 residues. V shed 7 bases and J 4 bases; nucleotides not matched to a gene: 14. Germline loops: CDR1 MNHNY, CDR2 SVGAGI (reference sequence).

The table lists this clonotype with a few counts. The rearrangement joins TRBV28 to TRBJ2-7; 9 bases are a match to TRBD2. The germline CDR1 and CDR2 sequences are MDHEN and SYDVKM. The CDR3 totals 16 residues. J lost 0 bases, V lost 5 bases, and 8 bases had no gene match. The CDR3 bases are TGTGCCAGCAGTCCTCGCGGGAGGGGGGCCTCCTACGAGCAGTACTTC. Protein sequence: CASSPRGRGASYEQYF.

This clonotype was observed a few times. This sequence joins TRBV7-6 and TRBJ2-7, with D possibly TRBD2 on 6 matching bases. Trimming stripped 2 bases from V and 5 bases from J, with 10 bases between. CDR3 size: 13 residues. CDR1 is SGHVS, CDR2 FNYEAQ, per germline. The DNA for the CDR3 is TGTGCCAGCAGCTTATTGGACTACCACGAGCAGTACTTC. It specifies CASSLLDYHEQYF.

The chain recombines TRBV12-3 or TRBV12-4 with TRBJ1-5; no reliable D call. The CDR3 extends over 15 amino acids. V shed 3 bases and J shed 5 bases, with 14 bases lying between them. CDR3 DNA sequence: TGTGCCAGCAGTTTGGGGAGGAGGGTTTATCAGCCCCAGCATTTT. Translating it yields CASSLGRRVYQPQHF.

In DNA form, the CDR3 reads TGTGCCAGCAGCTCCCCCGGGGCCAATGGTTACGAGCAGTACTTC. The encoded protein is CASSSPGANGYEQYF. This rearrangement joins TRBV7-9 to TRBJ2-7; D is possibly TRBD1 or TRBD2 (5 bases each). This CDR3 has 15 amino acids. Germline assignment: CDR1 SEHNR and CDR2 FQNEAQ (reference sequence). Trimming removed 4 bases at V and 4 bases at J, with 17 bases between.

The V and J genes are TRBV30 and TRBJ1-5; 8 bases map to TRBD1. Trimming took 3 bases from V and 2 from J; bases not matched to a gene: 3. Germline CDR1 GTSNPN, CDR2 SVGIG (reference sequence). The CDR3 spans 14 residues. The CDR3 DNA sequence: TGTGCCTGGAGCGCGGGACAGGGCAATCAGCCCCAGCATTTT. Protein sequence: CAWSAGQGNQPQHF.